This paragraph reports one T cell receptor beta chain. Its specificity is unknown. Sequencing was performed with immunoSEQ multiplex PCR; in TCRdb, only in-frame clones are kept and a portion is missing. This sample has about 98,000 clones, with approximately 90% found just once. These data are taken from a study of cytomegalovirus exposure and HLA in healthy donors. Trimming pared 6 bases from V and 1 base from J, leaving 13 bases between. The germline V gene encodes CDR1 LNHDA and CDR2 SQIVND (reference sequence). This CDR3 has 15 residues. Whole-study findings and limits: The study put around 180 TCR beta chains on its list as cytomegalovirus-associated. CMV antigen specificity was confirmed in vitro for a few CMV-associated chains.

Separate from the roughly 730-subject first cohort, the roughly 120-subject validation cohort was the one that the donors belonged to. This sequence joins TRBV19 and TRBJ1-3, with D perhaps matching TRBD1 (5 bases). The receptor comes from a woman in her twenties or thirties in good health and CMV-seronegative. Sequences were obtained from PBMCs. The CDR3 reads CASRLTTGSGNTIYF. The CDR3 bases are TGTGCCAGTAGGTTAACAACAGGTTCTGGAAACACCATATATTTT.